The sequence of this T cell receptor beta chain was determined in a study of blood T cell repertoires in COVID-19. CDR1 and CDR2 from the germline V gene are LNHDA and SQIVND (reference sequence). V lost 5 bases, J lost 7 bases, and 27 bases lay in between. This CDR3 spans 17 amino acids. In the authors' methods: Using reference gene primer amplification, nucleated cell counts were estimated. The assay was immunoSEQ multiplex PCR, and TCRdb's table has in-frame clones only and misses some. That table furnishes V, J and clone size, whereas the DNA furnished D and trimming. Seen here are 250,000 to 350,000 clones, approximately 88% observed once, and the top ten hold about 0.94%.

This clonotype was obtained from a middle-aged woman who had recovered from COVID-19. This rearrangement joins TRBV19 to TRBJ2-7, with D tentatively TRBD2 (7 bases). Sequencing was done on a sample of peripheral blood. The CDR3 protein is CASSGPLGGGSSVEQYF. The CDR3 coding sequence is TGTGCCAGTAGTGGCCCCCTTGGGGGGGGCTCCTCTGTAGAGCAGTACTTC.